A selection of T cell receptor beta chains follows, all from one sample in a study of T cell responses to AZD1222 COVID-19 vaccine. Generated by immunoSEQ multiplex PCR, the TCRdb table keeps only in-frame clones and is missing some. The sample includes around 110,000 clones, just under 95% of them seen just once. The sequencing used peripheral blood, collected on day 0 of AZD1222 vaccination. These receptors were collected from an adult in good health. CDR3s include the opening cysteine and the closing phenylalanine or tryptophan. The D gene is left open where the match is weak.

D	V	J	CDR3	DNA
TRBD1	TRBV2	TRBJ1-1	CASSGDRDTEAFF	TGTGCCAGCAGCGGGGACAGAGACACTGAAGCTTTCTTT
-	TRBV28	TRBJ2-5	CASRESWEGETQYF	TGTGCCAGCAGAGAAAGCTGGGAAGGGGAGACCCAGTACTTC
-	TRBV27	TRBJ1-5	CASSLGSNQPQHF	TGTGCCAGCAGTTTAGGGAGCAATCAGCCCCAGCATTTT
TRBD2	TRBV13	TRBJ2-7	CASSLIKPSGSINEQYF	TGTGCCAGCAGCTTAATAAAACCTAGCGGGAGTATAAACGAGCAGTACTTC
-	TRBV5-6	TRBJ2-6	CASSPWGYSGANVLTF	TGTGCCAGCAGCCCCTGGGGGTACTCTGGGGCCAACGTCCTGACTTTC
TRBD1	TRBV6-5	TRBJ2-7	CASSYRDRGYEQYF	TGTGCCAGCAGTTACCGGGACAGGGGTTACGAGCAGTACTTC
TRBD2	TRBV15	TRBJ2-1	CATTREVGGPIDEQFF	TGTGCCACCACGCGCGAAGTGGGAGGGCCAATAGATGAGCAGTTCTTC
-	TRBV19	TRBJ1-1	CASIGTGTGVNTEAFF	TGTGCCAGTATTGGCACCGGGACGGGGGTAAACACTGAAGCTTTCTTT
TRBD2	TRBV4-1	TRBJ2-4	CASSQGSRTSVNIQYF	TGCGCCAGCAGCCAAGGTTCCAGGACTAGTGTGAACATTCAGTACTTC
-	TRBV19	TRBJ2-3	CASSIVGATDTQYF	TGTGCCAGTAGTATAGTCGGGGCCACAGATACGCAGTATTTT
TRBD1	TRBV7-3	TRBJ1-2	CASSETGGQGYTF	TGTGCCAGCAGCGAAACAGGGGGCCAAGGCTACACCTTC
-	TRBV5-5	TRBJ1-5	CASSLVRTGEPQHF	TGTGCCAGCAGCTTGGTCAGGACGGGGGAGCCCCAGCATTTT
-	TRBV18	TRBJ1-5	CASSPGEGQPQHF	TGTGCCAGCTCCCCCGGGGAAGGTCAGCCCCAGCATTTT